Reported below is one T cell receptor beta chain. This CDR3 spans 16 amino acids. Germline CDR1 MNHEY, CDR2 SVGEGT. Trimming took 4 bases from V and 2 from J; bases not matched to a gene: 6. The sample comes from a study of blood T cell repertoires in COVID-19. Study-level background: PBMCs, B-cell-depleted T cells, or T cells provided the cDNA or gDNA that made up the material.

In the authors' workflow: It was from reference gene primer amplification that nucleated cell counts were estimated. Only in-frame clones appear in the TCRdb table, and some are missing; sequencing was by immunoSEQ multiplex PCR. V and J calls and clone size are copied from that table; D and trimming were computed from the DNA. This table holds around 130,000 clones, around 87% found once. The receptor was derived from a woman between 50 and 59 years old with acute or convalescent COVID-19. V gene TRBV6-2 or TRBV6-3 combines with J gene TRBJ2-7; 12 nucleotides align to TRBD2. The specimen was peripheral blood. CDR3 DNA: TGTGCCAGCAGTTCCACATCTAGCGGGAGGGCCTACGAGCAGTACTTC. The encoded protein is CASSSTSSGRAYEQYF.